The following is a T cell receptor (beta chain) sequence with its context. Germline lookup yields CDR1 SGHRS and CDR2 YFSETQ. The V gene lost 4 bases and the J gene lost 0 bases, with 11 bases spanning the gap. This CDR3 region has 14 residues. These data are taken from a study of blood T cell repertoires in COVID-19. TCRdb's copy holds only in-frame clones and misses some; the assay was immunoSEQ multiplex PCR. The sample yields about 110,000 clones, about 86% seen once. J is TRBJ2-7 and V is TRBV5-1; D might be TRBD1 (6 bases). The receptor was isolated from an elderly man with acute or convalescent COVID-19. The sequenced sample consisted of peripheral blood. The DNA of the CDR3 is TGCGCCAGCAGCCCACAGGGAAGCTCCTACGAGCAGTACTTC. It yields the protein CASSPQGSSYEQYF.